The T cell receptor beta chain described here comes from a study of T cells expressing NK-cell markers. Study overall: The study sequenced eight donors, seven HCMV-seropositive and one seronegative.

The CDR3 contains 15 residues. Germline V gene lookup returns CDR1 SQVTM and CDR2 ANQGSEA. TCRdb reprocessed the 5' RACE reads and keeps a single row for each CDR3 protein, giving no DNA. The listing contains almost 450,000 distinct CDR3 sequences. The rearrangement links TRBV29-1 to TRBJ1-2. This receptor was obtained from a woman between 18 and 69 years old in good health. Sequenced sample: blood T cells: a sorted CD56 or NKG2C T cell subset, CD4+ or CD8+ T cells, or bulk PBMC T cells (not recorded which). CDR3 protein: CSVERRALDNYGYTF. The full variable domain, in which reference TRBV29-1 and TRBJ1-2 provide the parts outside the CDR3, is SAVISQKPSRDICQRGTSLTIQCQVDSQVTMMFWYRQQPGQSLTLIATANQGSEATYESGFVIDKFPISRPNLTFSTLTVSNMSPEDSSIYLCSVERRALDNYGYTFGSGTRLTVV.